The source of this T cell receptor (beta chain) is a study of Tregs in tolerant kidney transplant recipients. Findings and caveats of the study: For some patients, primers changed over time, blocking nucleotide-level comparison. The most relevant donor-specific Treg TCRbeta repertoire apparently came from expansion with activated donor B cells. Validation in larger populations is needed because few patients were studied.

The nonmyeloablative bone marrow transplants came from related graft donors, with transient mixed chimerism. Thawed PBMCs were FACS-sorted into unstimulated CD4+CD25+CD127- regulatory T cells, CD4+CD25- non-regulatory cells, CD4 and CD8 cells. With regard to this clone: Its target is not known. Read coverage stops 3 residues before the CDR3 terminus; the germline J gene supplies the remainder.

CDR3 size: 15 residues. Trimming left V 5 bases short and J 4 bases short, with 17 bases between. Per germline, CDR1 SEHNR and CDR2 FQNEAQ (reference sequence). Repertoires were generated with immunoSEQ multiplex PCR, while TCRdb's copy carries only in-frame clones and drops some. This table lists some 10,000 clones. The chain links TRBV7-9 to TRBJ1-2; D is perhaps TRBD1 (6 bases). The material sequenced was CD8+ T cells from blood (PBMCs), taken 24 months after the transplant. This sequence originates from a human patient who received a combined kidney and bone marrow transplant. Some of the T cells might come from the graft donor. The part of the CDR3 DNA that was read is TGTGCCAGCAGCCCTGTCTTGGCGACAGGCTATGGC. Its protein is CASSPVLATGYG. The whole CDR3 is CASSPVLATGYGYTF.